The T cell receptor (beta chain) described here comes from a study of T-cell reconstitution after alpha-beta-depleted transplantation in children. The germline gives CDR1 MGHRA, CDR2 YSYEKL. The J segment lost 4 bases and the V segment lost 0 bases, leaving 7 bases of the junction unmatched. The CDR3 totals 16 residues. This clonotype was detected ten times or more. Unique molecular identifiers were built into the TCRbeta library. TCRdb fed the PCR reads into MiXCR, producing one record per CDR3 protein. The sample shows about 110,000 distinct CDR3 sequences, approximately 10% of them seen only once. The sample consisted of PBMCs from the stem cell graft donor, taken from the stem cell graft. This sequence was found in a human donor who donated a stem cell graft to a child with acute lymphoblastic leukemia. This chain links TRBV4-1 with TRBJ2-3; 7 positions match TRBD2. For the CDR3, the DNA is TGCGCCAGCAGCCAAGAGGCGCGGGAGATTTCAGATACGCAGTATTTT. Encoded protein: CASSQEAREISDTQYF.